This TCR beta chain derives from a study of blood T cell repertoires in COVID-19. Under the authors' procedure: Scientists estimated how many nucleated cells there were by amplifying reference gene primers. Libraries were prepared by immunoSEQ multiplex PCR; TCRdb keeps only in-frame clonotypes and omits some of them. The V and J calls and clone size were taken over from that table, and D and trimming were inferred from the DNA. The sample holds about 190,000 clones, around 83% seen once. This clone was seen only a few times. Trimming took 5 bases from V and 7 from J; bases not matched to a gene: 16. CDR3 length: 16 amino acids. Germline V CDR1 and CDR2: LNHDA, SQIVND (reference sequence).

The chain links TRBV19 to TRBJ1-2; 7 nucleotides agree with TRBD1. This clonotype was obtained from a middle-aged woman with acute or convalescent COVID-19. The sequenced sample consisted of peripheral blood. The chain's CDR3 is CASSQRRYRGGPGYTF. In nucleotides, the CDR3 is TGTGCCAGTAGTCAAAGAAGATACAGGGGCGGCCCTGGCTACACCTTC.